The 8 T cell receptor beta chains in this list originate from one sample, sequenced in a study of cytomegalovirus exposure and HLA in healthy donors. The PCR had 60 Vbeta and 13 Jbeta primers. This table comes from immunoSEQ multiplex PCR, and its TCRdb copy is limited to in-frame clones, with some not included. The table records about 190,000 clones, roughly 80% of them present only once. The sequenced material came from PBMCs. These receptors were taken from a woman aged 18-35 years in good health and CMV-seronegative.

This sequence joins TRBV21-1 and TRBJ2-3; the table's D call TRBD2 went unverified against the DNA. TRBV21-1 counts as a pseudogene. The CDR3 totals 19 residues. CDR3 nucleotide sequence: TGTGCCAGCAGCCGATTAATTACCTGCTTTGCGCCTAGCACAGATACGCAGTATTTT. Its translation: CASSRLITCFAPSTDTQYF.

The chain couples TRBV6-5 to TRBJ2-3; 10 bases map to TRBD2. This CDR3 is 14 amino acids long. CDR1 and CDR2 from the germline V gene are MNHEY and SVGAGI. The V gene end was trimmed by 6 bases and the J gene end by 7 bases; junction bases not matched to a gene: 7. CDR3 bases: TGTGCCAGCAGGGATAGTAGCGGGGGGTATACGCAGTATTTT. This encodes CASRDSSGGYTQYF.

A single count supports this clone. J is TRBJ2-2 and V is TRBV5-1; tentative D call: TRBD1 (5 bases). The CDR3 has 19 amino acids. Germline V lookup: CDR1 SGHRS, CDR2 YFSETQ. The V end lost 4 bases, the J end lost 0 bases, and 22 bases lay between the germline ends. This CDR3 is CASSHEAQVVLTNTGELFF. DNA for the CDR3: TGCGCCAGCAGCCACGAGGCACAGGTGGTCTTGACGAACACCGGGGAGCTGTTTTTT.

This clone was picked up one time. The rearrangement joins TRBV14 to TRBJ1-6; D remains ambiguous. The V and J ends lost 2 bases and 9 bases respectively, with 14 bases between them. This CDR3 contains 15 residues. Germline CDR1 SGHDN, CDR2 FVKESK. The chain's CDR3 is CASSQLGGKGSPLHF. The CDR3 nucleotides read TGTGCCAGCAGCCAACTCGGCGGGAAGGGTTCACCCCTCCACTTT.

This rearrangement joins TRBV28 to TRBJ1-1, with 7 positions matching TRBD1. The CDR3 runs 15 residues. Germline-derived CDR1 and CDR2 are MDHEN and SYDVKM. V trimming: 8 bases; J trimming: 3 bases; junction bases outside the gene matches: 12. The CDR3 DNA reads TGTGCCAGCTACAAGGGGGCAGGGCCTTACACTGAAGCTTTCTTT. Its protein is CASYKGAGPYTEAFF.

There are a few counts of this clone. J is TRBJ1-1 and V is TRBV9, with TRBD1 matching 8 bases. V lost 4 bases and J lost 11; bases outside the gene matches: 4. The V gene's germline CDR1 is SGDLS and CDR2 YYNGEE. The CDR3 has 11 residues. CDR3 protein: CASSLQGAAFF. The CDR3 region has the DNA TGTGCCAGCAGCTTGCAGGGGGCGGCTTTCTTT.

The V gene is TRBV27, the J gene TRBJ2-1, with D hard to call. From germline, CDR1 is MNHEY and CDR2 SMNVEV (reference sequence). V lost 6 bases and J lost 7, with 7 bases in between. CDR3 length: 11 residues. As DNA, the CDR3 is TGTGCCAGCAGCCTCCGGAATGAGCAGTTCTTC. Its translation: CASSLRNEQFF.

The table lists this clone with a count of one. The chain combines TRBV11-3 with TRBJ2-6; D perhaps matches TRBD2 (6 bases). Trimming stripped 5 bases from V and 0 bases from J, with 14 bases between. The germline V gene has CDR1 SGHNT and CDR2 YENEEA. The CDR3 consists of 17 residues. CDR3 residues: CASSGGLPLSGANVLTF. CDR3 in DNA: TGTGCCAGCAGCGGGGGACTCCCCCTCTCTGGGGCCAACGTCCTGACTTTC.